Sequencing of this T cell receptor beta chain was carried out in a study of OX40 agonist ivuxolimab in advanced cancers. The wider study: A diagnosis of hepatocellular carcinoma, melanoma, renal cell or head and neck cancer was present in dose-escalation patients. There were three patients with partial responses, one having hepatocellular carcinoma and two cutaneous melanoma. Study-wide findings and caveats: Clonal expansion among partial responders at 0.1-3.0 mg/kg ranked near the lowest. Low normalized clonal expansion also occurred in some nonresponding patients.

Notes on this clone: The antigen is not known.

TCRdb's copy holds only in-frame clones and misses some; the assay was immunoSEQ multiplex PCR. The data show approximately 67,000 clones, 80% seen once. Deletions cut 1 base from V and 5 bases from J, with 16 bases between. The CDR3 runs 16 residues. Germline loops: CDR1 MNHNS, CDR2 SASEGT. Source: CD4+ or CD8+ T cells sorted from blood, taken in a trial of the OX40 agonist ivuxolimab. This chain links TRBV6-1 with TRBJ2-3; D ambiguous. This clonotype originated in an adult with an advanced solid tumor such as melanoma, head and neck, liver or kidney cancer. Here the CDR3 DNA reads TGTGCCAGCAGTGAAGATACAGCTGGGGTCGAAGATACGCAGTATTTT. It codes for CASSEDTAGVEDTQYF.